These 22 T cell receptor beta chains came from one sample sequenced in a study of CD8+CD57+ T cells in acquired aplastic anemia. Investigators profiled TCR beta VDJ and CDR3 from genomic DNA template. TCRdb passed the reads through MiXCR, listing each CDR3 protein once. The sample shows 30,000 to 40,000 distinct CDR3 sequences, around 76% of them seen only once. Sequenced input: sorted CD4+, CD8+, or CD8+CD57+ T cells (not recorded which) from PBMCs. These receptors were taken from a human donor in good health, serving as a control.

The chain recombines TRBV2 with TRBJ2-3, with TRBD2 identical over 14 bases. CDR1 is SNHLY, CDR2 FYNNEI, per germline. The CDR3 runs 16 residues. The V gene end was trimmed by 4 bases and the J gene end by 4 bases; junction bases not matched to a gene: 4. CDR3 DNA sequence: TGTGCCAGCAGTGCGGGACTAGCGGGGGCGGCAGATACGCAGTATTTT. Amino acids: CASSAGLAGAADTQYF.

The chain recombines TRBV29-1 with TRBJ1-2, with TRBD1 identical over 7 bases. Losses at the gene ends were 3 bases for V and 2 bases for J; bases not matched to a gene: 9. This CDR3 has 15 residues. The V gene's germline CDR1 is SQVTM and CDR2 ANQGSEA. DNA for the CDR3: TGCAGCGTTGATCGAGGAGCGGGACAGAACTATGGCTACACCTTC. Encoded protein: CSVDRGAGQNYGYTF.

V is TRBV7-9 and J is TRBJ2-2; D gene ambiguous. V dropped 5 bases and J dropped 8 bases, with 15 bases sitting between them. CDR3 length: 14 residues. The V gene's germline CDR1 is SEHNR and CDR2 FQNEAQ (reference sequence). The CDR3 region is CASSPNGPVGELFF. CDR3 nucleotide sequence: TGTGCCAGCAGCCCCAATGGGCCTGTGGGGGAGCTGTTTTTT.

This chain joins TRBV25-1 and TRBJ2-3; the match to TRBD2 covers 9 bases. The CDR3 totals 15 residues. J lost 7 bases, V lost 5 bases, and 10 bases had no gene match. Germline V gives CDR1 MGHDK, CDR2 SYGVNS. The DNA of the CDR3 is TGTGCCAGCAGTCCCCAGCTAGCGGGGAAGAATACGCAGTATTTT. This codes for CASSPQLAGKNTQYF.

This clonotype appeared a single time. The rearrangement joins TRBV29-1 to TRBJ1-2, with a weak D call TRBD1 (6 bases). The CDR3 loop spans 15 amino acids. The germline V gene encodes CDR1 SQVTM and CDR2 ANQGSEA. V was pared by 6 bases and J by 2 bases, with 19 bases between. CDR3 sequence (DNA): TGCAGCGTGGCCGGGGGGGGCTCTACGAACTATGGCTACACCTTC. Translated, it gives CSVAGGGSTNYGYTF.

The chain links TRBV2 to TRBJ2-3; 7 bases align to TRBD1. Germline V gene sequence: CDR1 SNHLY, CDR2 FYNNEI. The CDR3 contains 15 residues. V gave up 6 bases and J gave up 2 bases; unmatched junction bases: 8. The CDR3 DNA reads as TGTGCCAGCAGAGAGAGGGGGCGTCTCACAGATACGCAGTATTTT. This encodes CASRERGRLTDTQYF.

This clonotype has just one count. The chain couples TRBV25-1 to TRBJ1-1; D ambiguous. Trimming took 6 bases from V and 4 from J, leaving 6 bases between them. Germline V gene lookup returns CDR1 MGHDK and CDR2 SYGVNS. CDR3 length: 11 amino acids. The CDR3 sequence: CASRTPTEAFF. CDR3 in DNA: TGTGCCAGCAGAACCCCCACTGAAGCTTTCTTT.

The V gene is TRBV29-1, the J gene TRBJ2-7; 14 bases agree with TRBD2. Germline CDR1 is SQVTM and CDR2 is ANQGSEA. The CDR3 consists of 14 residues. V dropped 5 bases and J dropped 5; count of bases not matched to a gene: 5. DNA for the CDR3: TGCAGCGTTATGACTAGCGGGAGGGCTCACGAGCAGTACTTC. Translated, it gives CSVMTSGRAHEQYF.

The rearrangement uses TRBV10-3 and TRBJ2-3; 8 nucleotides align to TRBD1. CDR1 and CDR2 from the germline V gene are ENHRY and SYGVKD. The CDR3 runs to 16 residues. The V gene end was trimmed by 3 bases and the J gene end by 0 bases; junction bases not matched to a gene: 5. CDR3 nucleotide sequence: TGTGCCATCAGTGAATACAGGGGGGCTAGCACAGATACGCAGTATTTT. Protein product: CAISEYRGASTDTQYF.

The rearrangement links TRBV24-1 to TRBJ2-1; D is uncertain. The CDR3 is 13 amino acids. The germline V and J ends were trimmed by 4 bases and 9 bases, with 12 bases remaining between them. In germline, CDR1 is KGHDR, CDR2 SFDVKD. The DNA of the CDR3 is TGTGCCACCAGTGACTCAAGGGCGATTGAGCAGTTCTTC. Translating gives CATSDSRAIEQFF.

The V gene is TRBV10-3, the J gene TRBJ1-2; a possible D gene is TRBD1 (5 bases). V was trimmed by 0 bases and J by 6 bases, leaving 14 bases between them. This CDR3 has 15 amino acids. The germline V gene encodes CDR1 ENHRY and CDR2 SYGVKD. CDR3 loop: CAISESGGGYDGYTF. DNA of the CDR3: TGTGCCATCAGTGAGTCGGGTGGGGGTTACGATGGCTACACCTTC.

The rearrangement uses TRBV5-1 and TRBJ2-3, with unresolved D. V lost 1 base to trimming and J lost 6 bases, with 12 bases between them. The CDR3 is made up of 14 amino acids. Germline CDR1 is SGHRS and CDR2 is YFSETQ. In DNA, the CDR3 is TGCGCCAGCAGCTTGACCAGTTTATCCGATACGCAGTATTTT. Translated: CASSLTSLSDTQYF.

This clonotype showed up just a few times. This CDR3 reads CASSLIGQGNSPLHF. CDR3 in DNA: TGTGCCAGCAGCCTCATCGGACAGGGGAATTCACCCCTCCACTTT. The chain carries TRBV14 and TRBJ1-6; 9 bases are shared with TRBD1. Germline CDR1 reads SGHDN; CDR2 reads FVKESK. This CDR3 contains 15 residues. V lost 4 bases to trimming and J lost 7 bases; unmatched junction nucleotides: 5.

This chain connects TRBV7-3 to TRBJ2-3; D unclear. The V gene's germline CDR1 is SGHTA and CDR2 FQGTGA. V was trimmed by 5 bases and J by 4 bases, leaving 13 bases between them. This CDR3 contains 14 residues. The CDR3 spells CASSPDLEADTQYF. CDR3 sequence (DNA): TGTGCCAGCAGCCCAGATCTCGAAGCAGATACGCAGTATTTT.

This clonotype was observed a single time. One junction end disagrees with the germline gene, perhaps due to a read error. The chain links TRBV7-2 to TRBJ1-2; 12 nucleotides line up with TRBD1. CDR3 length: 13 amino acids. Germline lookup yields CDR1 SGHTA and CDR2 FQGNSA. CDR3 in DNA: TGTGCCAGCAGCCCCCGGGGGACAGGGGGCGAGTCCTTC. This translates into CASSPRGTGGESF.

The chain joins TRBV2 to TRBJ1-1, with D possibly matching TRBD1 (6 bases). The CDR3 extends over 14 amino acids. Germline CDR1 reads SNHLY; CDR2 reads FYNNEI. V lost 10 bases and J 2 bases, leaving 17 bases between the germline ends. CDR3 sequence (DNA): TGTGCCACCATTCACGGGACACTCAACACTGAAGCTTTCTTT. It is translated as CATIHGTLNTEAFF.

The rearrangement joins TRBV19 to TRBJ1-2; TRBD1 is a possible D gene (5 bases). Germline values: CDR1 LNHDA, CDR2 SQIVND (reference sequence). V was shortened by 1 base and J by 6 bases, with 15 bases between the two germline ends. The CDR3 consists of 15 residues. The DNA for the CDR3 is TGTGCCAGTAGTATAGGAGTGGGGGTAAGGGATGGCTACACCTTC. Protein sequence: CASSIGVGVRDGYTF.

CDR3 residues: CASTPWAAHQPQHF. CDR3 nucleotide sequence: TGTGCCAGTACCCCCTGGGCGGCTCATCAGCCCCAGCATTTT. The V call is TRBV19, the J call TRBJ1-5, with no clear D. Germline CDR1 LNHDA, CDR2 SQIVND (reference sequence). The CDR3 has 14 residues. V was shortened by 7 bases and J by 5 bases, with 15 bases between the two germline ends.

This CDR3 is CAISDQGLAQHF. CDR3 in DNA: TGTGCCATCAGTGATCAGGGTTTGGCCCAGCATTTT. The rearrangement uses TRBV10-3 and TRBJ1-5; a possible D gene is TRBD1 (5 bases). Germline V gene data show CDR1 as ENHRY and CDR2 as SYGVKD. The CDR3 runs to 12 residues. V lost 3 bases, J lost 11 bases, and 11 bases lay in between.

The chain combines TRBV15 with TRBJ2-3; the D gene is possibly TRBD1 (5 bases). V was clipped by 1 base and J by 2 bases, with 10 bases between them. The CDR3 runs 15 residues. The germline gives CDR1 LNHNV, CDR2 YYDKDF (reference sequence). This CDR3 is CATSRGLGDTDTQYF. Here the CDR3 DNA reads TGTGCCACCAGCAGAGGGTTAGGGGACACAGATACGCAGTATTTT. The entire variable domain, with the rest obtained from reference TRBV15 and TRBJ2-3, is as follows: DAMVIQNPRYQVTQFGKPVTLSCSQTLNHNVMYWYQQKSSQAPKLLFHYYDKDFNNEADTPDNFQSRRPNTSFCFLDIRSPGLGDTAMYLCATSRGLGDTDTQYFGPGTRLTVL.

This clonotype occurred many times. The rearrangement links TRBV6-2 or TRBV6-3 to TRBJ2-3, with a weak D call TRBD2 (6 bases). The germline gives CDR1 MNHEY, CDR2 SVGEGT. This CDR3 region has 14 residues. Trimming took off 2 bases at V and 4 bases at J, with 10 bases between the two ends. CDR3 protein: CASSYTSLADTQYF. The CDR3 nucleotides are TGTGCCAGCAGTTACACTAGCTTGGCAGATACGCAGTATTTT.

This sequence joins TRBV24-1 and TRBJ1-1; no definite D call. Trimming removed 5 bases at V and 1 base at J, with 7 bases between. CDR1 is KGHDR and CDR2 is SFDVKD in the germline V gene. The CDR3 totals 13 residues. The CDR3 loop is CATSGRQNTEAFF. The CDR3, as DNA: TGTGCCACCAGTGGCCGACAGAACACTGAAGCTTTCTTT.